The sequence of this T cell receptor (beta chain) was determined in a study of cytomegalovirus exposure and HLA in healthy donors (dated by TCRdb to the late 2010s). Concerning the study at large: According to a later analysis, the roughly 120 validation repertoires were produced on the same platform as the approximately 620 repertoires of the first cohort. The study was designed to test whether signatures of past pathogen exposure could be identified by cataloging public T cell receptors. Along with the approximately 600-subject first cohort, a separate validation cohort of more than 90 different subjects was used. High-throughput TCR immunosequencing, statistical association of individual TCRs with disease status, and machine learning were combined to predict cytomegalovirus infection status. General study outcomes and caveats: A few of the identified cytomegalovirus-associated TCR beta chains were confirmed in vitro to be specific for cytomegalovirus antigens. It was suggested by the authors that the approach could potentially be generalized to other disease states and immunological phenotypes. Subsequent analysis determined that TCRs grouped into clusters in the first cohort also showed a tendency toward co-occurrence across the approximately 120 validation repertoires, and about 94% of cluster scores exceeded 0. The study listed 150 to 200 TCR beta chains as associated with cytomegalovirus. All 120 or so repertoires were used to score co-occurrence in the validation cohort in a later analysis, because that analysis had no HLA typing for the cohort. Across donors, most TCR sequences were observed very rarely, whereas some public TCRs were present in many individuals. Cytomegalovirus status was reported to be diagnosed by the classifier with high specificity and sensitivity in both the original and validation cohorts.

Libraries were prepared through the immunoSEQ multiplex PCR assay. The paper's data handling went like this. To diagnose cytomegalovirus status from the catalog of TCR beta chain sequences, a statistical classification framework was built. This is the immuneACCESS table as TCRdb keeps it, with only in-frame sequences that have V and J called. A part of the clones is gone; compared with another copy, unresolved V genes explain less than half, and the rest is unexplained. V, J and clone size reflect that table, while D and trimming were determined from the DNA. Counted in this sample were approximately 200,000 clones; roughly 80% of them appeared once. Jointly, the top ten make up about 7% of the sample. Points on this clone: Its antigen has not been determined. No base quality values were provided; no much bigger clone lies one nucleotide off.

The donors belonged to the validation cohort of about 120 subjects, which was separate from the approximately 700-subject first cohort. The CDR3 runs 15 residues from the cysteine to the phenylalanine. Only CDR3 DNA remains: 45 bases, in frame from the first base. V is pared back by 3 bases and J by 1 base, with 10 bases lying between the germline termini. CDR1 and CDR2, looked up from the germline V gene, are SNHLY and FYNNEI. The sequence joins TRBV2 to TRBJ1-3; no D gene call is confident. Sequences were obtained from PBMCs. This clonotype was obtained from a man between 18 and 29 years old in good health and CMV-seropositive. The CDR3 region reads CASSEGRLSGNTIYF. Read as DNA, the sequence is TGTGCCAGCAGTGAGGGCAGGCTATCTGGAAACACCATATATTTT.